This T cell receptor (beta chain) was found in a study of graft-versus-host responses after intestinal transplantation. About the study: Each patient got anti-thymocyte globulin induction, then tacrolimus and steroids for approximately three years.

This clone came up a few times. No antigen is known for it. Regarding the study as a whole: The authors found GvH clones in recipient marrow, some appearing first in ileum or blood. After transplant, early declines in HvG clones were associated with peak levels of circulating GvH clones.

Germline lookup yields CDR1 MNHNY and CDR2 SVGAGI (reference sequence). CDR3 length: 15 residues. V shed 5 bases and J shed 2 bases, with 13 bases lying between them. Measured with immunoSEQ multiplex PCR; TCRdb has only the in-frame clones, and not every one. The sample lists about 39,000 clones; about nine tenths were seen once. The receptor was derived from a human patient who received an intestinal transplant, so some T cells may come from the graft donor. The material was PBMCs, obtained 267 days after transplant. V and J are TRBV6-6 and TRBJ2-1, with D possibly being TRBD2 (5 bases). Here the CDR3 reads CASSEGLSTYNEQFF. The CDR3 nucleotides are TGTGCCAGCAGTGAGGGCCTGTCAACCTACAATGAGCAGTTCTTC.